This entry describes one T cell receptor (beta chain). Per the study methods: Reference gene primer amplification gave nucleated cell count estimates. Profiling relied on immunoSEQ multiplex PCR, and the TCRdb table lists in-frame clones only, not all of them. V, J and clone size derive from that table, while D and trimming were established from the DNA sequence. This sample carries 230,000 or so clones, about four fifths of them seen once, and the ten largest clones take less than 5.5%. This CDR3 comprises 14 residues. The germline V and J ends were trimmed by 5 bases and 3 bases, with 10 bases remaining between them. Germline CDR1 is LNHDA and CDR2 is SQIVND (reference sequence). These data belong to a study of blood T cell repertoires in COVID-19. In the study overall: COVID-19 samples from acute and convalescent phases originated in the United States, Italy and Spain.

The TCR originated in a man aged 50 or older with active or convalescent COVID-19. Material for sequencing was peripheral blood. The chain employs TRBV19 and TRBJ1-4; D might be TRBD1 (6 bases). Written as DNA, the CDR3 is TGTGCCAGTAGTGGACAGCATGCTAATGAAAAACTGTTTTTT. Translation gives CASSGQHANEKLFF.